Presented here are 5 T cell receptor beta chains from one specimen sequenced in a study of blood T cell repertoires in COVID-19. Sequencing was performed with immunoSEQ multiplex PCR; in TCRdb, only in-frame clones are kept and a portion is missing. Among under 250,000 clones listed, about 88% were seen once. The specimen sequenced was peripheral blood. Receptors originate from a man aged 40-49 years with acute or convalescent COVID-19.

The CDR3 loop reads CASSLVGGGYEQYF. CDR3 sequence (DNA): TGTGCCAGCAGCTTAGTAGGGGGAGGGTACGAGCAGTACTTC. The chain uses TRBV7-6 and TRBJ2-7; the D gene is possibly TRBD2 (7 bases). Germline V gene sequence: CDR1 SGHVS, CDR2 FNYEAQ. The CDR3 length is 14 residues. Trimming left V 1 base short and J 4 bases short, with 11 bases between.

The rearrangement uses TRBV15 and TRBJ1-4; D unclear. The CDR3 extends over 13 amino acids. Between the trimmed V and J ends, which lost 0 bases and 7 bases, there was a span of 6 bases. Germline assignment: CDR1 LNHNV and CDR2 YYDKDF (reference sequence). The CDR3: CATSRDTVEKLFF. CDR3 nucleotide sequence: TGTGCCACCAGCAGAGATACGGTTGAAAAACTGTTTTTT.

This clone was found once. The genes are TRBV11-2 and TRBJ2-3; D ambiguous. CDR1 is SGHAT, CDR2 FQNNGV, per germline. This CDR3 has 16 amino acids. The V and J ends lost 2 bases and 0 bases respectively, with 12 bases between them. The CDR3 is CASSLLGVRSTDTQYF. In nucleotides, the CDR3 is TGTGCCAGCAGCTTATTGGGCGTTCGTAGCACAGATACGCAGTATTTT.

The gene calls are TRBV3-1 (or the pseudogene TRBV3-2) and TRBJ2-7, with TRBD2 matching over 11 bases. V gave up 0 bases and J gave up 2 bases; unmatched junction bases: 6. Germline CDR1 and CDR2: LGHDT and YNNKEL (reference sequence). The CDR3 runs 17 residues. CDR3 sequence reads: CASSQERLAGGPYEQYF. CDR3 bases: TGTGCCAGCAGCCAAGAACGTCTAGCGGGAGGACCCTACGAGCAGTACTTC.

The chain links TRBV29-1 to TRBJ1-1; D gene ambiguous. The V gene's germline CDR1 is SQVTM and CDR2 ANQGSEA. This CDR3 spans 11 amino acids. The V and J ends lost 7 bases and 3 bases respectively, with 9 bases between them. CDR3 sequence (DNA): TGCAGCGCCCGGAGGGACACTGAAGCTTTCTTT. Protein product: CSARRDTEAFF. Combining the CDR3 with reference TRBV29-1 and TRBJ1-1 gives the whole variable domain SAVISQKPSRDICQRGTSLTIQCQVDSQVTMMFWYRQQPGQSLTLIATANQGSEATYESGFVIDKFPISRPNLTFSTLTVSNMSPEDSSIYLCSARRDTEAFFGQGTRLTVV.